The 14 T cell receptor beta chains given below trace back to one sample, sequenced in a study of T cell clones after liver transplantation. Generated by immunoSEQ multiplex PCR, the TCRdb table keeps only in-frame clones and is missing some. The sample yields roughly 57,000 clones, 70% to 80% seen once. Sequences were derived from CD4+ T cells from blood, sampled before liver transplant. Receptor source: a human donor who received a liver transplant.

J is TRBJ1-5 and V is TRBV27, with TRBD1 identical over 10 bases. CDR3 length: 15 amino acids. From germline, CDR1 is MNHEY and CDR2 SMNVEV (reference sequence). After removal of 5 bases from V and 7 bases from J, the junction contained 8 bases not matched to a gene. The CDR3 sequence is CASSRDRGFDQPQHF. DNA of the CDR3: TGTGCCAGCAGTAGGGACAGGGGTTTCGACCAGCCCCAGCATTTT.

The chain recombines TRBV6-5 with TRBJ1-5; 7 bases match TRBD1. The CDR3 totals 14 residues. V gave up 5 bases and J gave up 7 bases; unmatched junction bases: 8. Germline-derived CDR1 and CDR2 are MNHEY and SVGAGI. The DNA for the CDR3 is TGTGCCAGCAGTAGAGGAGGGGGCGACCAGCCCCAGCATTTT. It is translated as CASSRGGGDQPQHF.

The chain combines TRBV30 with TRBJ2-7, with D perhaps TRBD2 (5 bases). This CDR3 is built from 13 residues. Between the trimmed V and J ends, which lost 1 base and 6 bases, there was a span of 13 bases. Germline lookup yields CDR1 GTSNPN and CDR2 SVGIG (reference sequence). The CDR3 loop reads CAWSGGPGSEQYF. In DNA form, the CDR3 reads TGTGCCTGGAGTGGAGGGCCGGGGAGCGAGCAGTACTTC.

This chain joins TRBV20-1 and TRBJ2-5; no firm D call. V was trimmed by 3 bases and J by 7 bases, leaving 6 bases between them. The CDR3 sequence is 10 residues long. Per the germline V gene, CDR1 is DFQATT and CDR2 is SNEGSKA (reference sequence). The CDR3 sequence: CSASPGTQYF. The CDR3 DNA follows: TGCAGTGCTAGCCCCGGGACCCAGTACTTC.

J is TRBJ1-5 and V is TRBV9; TRBD1 is a possible D gene (5 bases). Germline CDR1 reads SGDLS; CDR2 reads YYNGEE. This CDR3 contains 13 residues. Trimming stripped 9 bases from V and 7 bases from J, with 17 bases between. The CDR3 coding sequence is TGTGCCAATAAGGAGGGGCGGCGGCAGCCCCAGCATTTT. The encoded protein is CANKEGRRQPQHF.

V usage is TRBV6-5 and J usage is TRBJ1-3, with TRBD1 matching 10 bases. With 4 bases clipped from V and 4 bases from J, the junction kept 7 bases outside the gene matches. CDR3 length equals 16 residues. Germline V gives CDR1 MNHEY, CDR2 SVGAGI. The CDR3 sequence: CASSWTGQGIGNTIYF. CDR3 DNA sequence: TGTGCCAGCAGTTGGACGGGACAGGGGATAGGAAACACCATATATTTT.

This chain links TRBV7-2 with TRBJ2-1, with 8 nucleotides matching TRBD1. This CDR3 contains 14 residues. The ends lost 5 bases at V and 5 bases at J; junction bases unmatched: 5. Germline V gene data show CDR1 as SGHTA and CDR2 as FQGNSA. The CDR3 region has the DNA TGTGCCAGCAGCCGACAGACAGGGGACAATGAGCAGTTCTTC. Residues: CASSRQTGDNEQFF.

The rearrangement links TRBV15 to TRBJ2-5, with 7 bases aligning to TRBD1. J gave up 4 bases and V 4 bases, and 6 bases lay outside the gene matches. Germline-derived CDR1 and CDR2 are LNHNV and YYDKDF (reference sequence). This CDR3 is built from 14 residues. CDR3 in DNA: TGTGCCACCAGCATTGGACAGGCCGGAGAGACCCAGTACTTC. Its protein product is CATSIGQAGETQYF. The variable domain in full, completed from reference TRBV15 and TRBJ2-5, reads DAMVIQNPRYQVTQFGKPVTLSCSQTLNHNVMYWYQQKSSQAPKLLFHYYDKDFNNEADTPDNFQSRRPNTSFCFLDIRSPGLGDTAMYLCATSIGQAGETQYFGPGTRLLVL.

The rearrangement joins TRBV28 to TRBJ2-7, with unresolved D. The V gene's germline CDR1 is MDHEN and CDR2 SYDVKM. Trimming stripped 3 bases from V and 3 bases from J, with 3 bases between. CDR3 length equals 11 residues. The chain's CDR3 is CASSFFYEQYF. For the CDR3, the DNA is TGTGCCAGCAGTTTCTTCTACGAGCAGTACTTC.

This chain uses TRBV29-1 with TRBJ2-7; a possible D gene is TRBD2 (5 bases). The length of the CDR3 is 14 residues. Germline V lookup: CDR1 SQVTM, CDR2 ANQGSEA. V shed 5 bases and J shed 5 bases, with 19 bases lying between them. The CDR3 sequence: CSVSQLGLNNEQYF. DNA of the CDR3: TGCAGCGTTTCACAACTTGGACTCAACAACGAGCAGTACTTC.

The V and J genes are TRBV9 and TRBJ1-3; D is perhaps TRBD1 (5 bases). In germline, CDR1 is SGDLS, CDR2 YYNGEE. This CDR3 region has 14 residues. Trimming shortened V by 4 bases and J by 5 bases, and 13 bases separated the two germline ends. The CDR3 DNA reads as TGTGCCAGCAGCTCTCAGGGAACGCGAAACACCATATATTTT. It yields the protein CASSSQGTRNTIYF.

The sample holds one count of this clone. The chain carries TRBV7-7 and TRBJ2-1, with 7 bases fitting TRBD2. With 1 base clipped from V and 10 bases from J, the junction kept 4 bases outside the gene matches. CDR1 and CDR2 (germline): SSHAT, FNYEAQ (reference sequence). The CDR3 totals 13 residues. DNA for the CDR3: TGTGCCAGCAGCTTAGGACCGGGACTAGAGCAGTTCTTC. Protein product: CASSLGPGLEQFF.

This CDR3 is CASSSRATEAFF. CDR3 nucleotide sequence: TGTGCCAGCAGCTCGAGGGCGACTGAAGCTTTCTTT. This chain joins TRBV11-3 and TRBJ1-1; D gene ambiguous. The germline V and J ends were trimmed by 4 bases and 5 bases, with 8 bases remaining between them. This CDR3 is 12 amino acids long. The germline gives CDR1 SGHNT, CDR2 YENEEA.

The chain couples TRBV7-2 to TRBJ1-6; 8 bases fit TRBD1. The CDR3 contains 15 residues. J lost 5 bases, V lost 4 bases, and 4 bases had no gene match. The germline V gene encodes CDR1 SGHTA and CDR2 FQGNSA. The CDR3 region has the DNA TGTGCCAGCAGCTATAGGACAGGGAATAATTCACCCCTCCACTTT. It specifies CASSYRTGNNSPLHF.